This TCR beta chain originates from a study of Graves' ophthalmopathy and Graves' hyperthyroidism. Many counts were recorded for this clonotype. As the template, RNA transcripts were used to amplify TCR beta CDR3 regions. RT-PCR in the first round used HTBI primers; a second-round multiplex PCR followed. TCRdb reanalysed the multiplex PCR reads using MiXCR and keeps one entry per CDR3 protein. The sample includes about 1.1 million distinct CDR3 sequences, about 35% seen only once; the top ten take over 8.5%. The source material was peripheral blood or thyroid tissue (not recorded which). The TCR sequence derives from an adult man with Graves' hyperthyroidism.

The DNA of the CDR3 is TGCAGCGTCCCGAGGACAGGGGGGACTGAAGCTTTCTTT. Translating gives CSVPRTGGTEAFF. The chain recombines TRBV29-1 with TRBJ1-1; the match to TRBD1 covers 10 bases. Germline CDR1 and CDR2: SQVTM and ANQGSEA. V was pared by 6 bases and J by 5 bases, with 6 bases of the junction left unmatched. The CDR3 is 13 residues long.